The 26 T cell receptor beta chains given below trace back to one sample, sequenced in a study of cytomegalovirus exposure and HLA in healthy donors. This PCR relied on a set of 60 Vbeta primers and 13 Jbeta primers. Generated by immunoSEQ multiplex PCR, the TCRdb table keeps only in-frame clones and is missing some. The sample consists of around 150,000 clones, around 72% of them appearing once. The source material was PBMCs. These TCRs come from a man in his forties or fifties in good health and CMV-seronegative.

The chain joins TRBV18 to TRBJ2-3; the match to TRBD2 covers 7 bases. In germline, CDR1 is KGHSH, CDR2 LQKENI. V was clipped by 2 bases and J by 1 base; unmatched bases: 0. The CDR3 totals 14 residues. The CDR3 loop reads CASSPAGGTDTQYF. The CDR3 DNA follows: TGTGCCAGCTCACCAGCGGGAGGCACAGATACGCAGTATTTT.

This chain links TRBV9 with TRBJ1-1, with 7 bases fitting TRBD1. From germline, CDR1 is SGDLS and CDR2 YYNGEE. The V segment lost 4 bases and the J segment 1 base; nucleotides outside the gene matches: 7. This CDR3 contains 15 residues. The CDR3 DNA reads TGTGCCAGCAGCCCCCGACAGGGAGGGAACACTGAAGCTTTCTTT. Amino acids: CASSPRQGGNTEAFF.

The rearrangement links TRBV6-6 to TRBJ1-2; the match to TRBD1 covers 8 bases. CDR3 length: 15 amino acids. With 5 bases clipped from V and 3 bases from J, the junction kept 8 bases outside the gene matches. Germline V gives CDR1 MNHNY, CDR2 SVGAGI (reference sequence). As DNA, the CDR3 is TGTGCCAGCAGTCCGGGACAGGCCTTAGACTATGGCTACACCTTC. This translates into CASSPGQALDYGYTF.

The chain recombines TRBV6-6 with TRBJ2-7; D might be TRBD1 (5 bases). Germline V gene data show CDR1 as MNHNY and CDR2 as SVGAGI (reference sequence). This CDR3 comprises 13 residues. The V end lost 8 bases, the J end lost 2 bases, and 13 bases lay between the germline ends. CDR3 loop: CASSVIQAYEQYF. CDR3 sequence (DNA): TGTGCCAGCTCAGTGATACAGGCCTACGAGCAGTACTTC.

V and J are TRBV10-1 and TRBJ2-5; TRBD1 matches at 7 bases. Trimming at V came to 2 bases and at J to 0 bases, leaving 6 bases not matched to a gene. Looked up from germline, CDR1 is WNHNN and CDR2 is SYGVQD (reference sequence). The CDR3 totals 16 residues. CDR3 loop: CASSEGYDRDQETQYF. The CDR3 region has the DNA TGCGCCAGCAGTGAGGGGTATGACAGGGACCAAGAGACCCAGTACTTC.

This clone was observed a handful of times. The V call is TRBV14, the J call TRBJ2-5; D gene unclear. This CDR3 comprises 13 residues. The V end lost 2 bases, the J end lost 5 bases, and 9 bases lay between the germline ends. From germline, CDR1 is SGHDN and CDR2 FVKESK. Here the CDR3 reads CASSQRSSETQYF. The CDR3 DNA sequence: TGTGCCAGCAGCCAACGGAGTTCCGAGACCCAGTACTTC.

The chain has TRBV10-2 and TRBJ1-1; D may be TRBD1 (5 bases). The CDR3 totals 13 residues. Trimming removed 8 bases at V and 3 bases at J, with 13 bases between. Germline V gene sequence: CDR1 WSHSY, CDR2 SAAADI. The DNA for the CDR3 is TGCGCCAGCGAAAAAGGGGAGGACACTGAAGCTTTCTTT. It is translated as CASEKGEDTEAFF.

This clone turned up a few times. CDR3 in amino acids: CASSLVGNWVEAFF. The CDR3 DNA is TGTGCCAGCAGCTTAGTCGGGAATTGGGTTGAAGCTTTCTTT. V and J are TRBV7-9 and TRBJ1-1, with D unclear. Germline values: CDR1 SEHNR, CDR2 FQNEAQ (reference sequence). The CDR3 spans 14 residues. Trimming took off 1 base at V and 7 bases at J, with 13 bases between the two ends.

The V gene is TRBV2, the J gene TRBJ1-1; D remains ambiguous. Trimming left V 6 bases short and J 1 base short, with 12 bases between. CDR3 length equals 14 residues. Germline V lookup: CDR1 SNHLY, CDR2 FYNNEI. Written as DNA, the CDR3 is TGTGCCAGCAGCTGGGAGAGTGGGAACACTGAAGCTTTCTTT. This codes for CASSWESGNTEAFF.

V gene TRBV29-1 combines with J gene TRBJ2-2; D is unclear. The CDR3 extends over 14 amino acids. Germline loops: CDR1 SQVTM, CDR2 ANQGSEA. Trimming took 3 bases from V and 5 from J, leaving 13 bases between them. For the CDR3, the DNA is TGCAGCGTTGACCCCGGATGGCGGACCGGGGAGCTGTTTTTT. Its translation is CSVDPGWRTGELFF.

The V call is TRBV6-5, the J call TRBJ1-4; 10 bases are a match to TRBD1. Trimming at V came to 3 bases and at J to 8 bases, leaving 6 bases not matched to a gene. The germline V gene has CDR1 MNHEY and CDR2 SVGAGI. This CDR3 spans 15 amino acids. This CDR3 is CASSYRTGGEEKLFF. The CDR3 coding sequence is TGTGCCAGCAGTTATCGGACAGGGGGAGAAGAAAAACTGTTTTTT.

This clone was seen just once. The rearrangement uses TRBV6-5 and TRBJ2-7, with D possibly matching TRBD2 (5 bases). The ends were cut back, 8 bases at V and 5 bases at J, with 16 bases in the middle. The CDR3 covers 13 residues. Germline-derived CDR1 and CDR2 are MNHEY and SVGAGI. The CDR3, as DNA: TGTGCCAGCTTCCCGGGGTATGGCGACGAGCAGTACTTC. Protein: CASFPGYGDEQYF.

This clone was detected only a few times. This chain uses TRBV6-5 with TRBJ1-1; 8 bases are shared with TRBD1. Germline V CDR1 and CDR2: MNHEY, SVGAGI. V dropped 6 bases and J dropped 4; count of bases not matched to a gene: 4. The CDR3 loop spans 13 amino acids. The CDR3 DNA reads TGTGCCAGCAGGGTAACAGGGGGCACTGAAGCTTTCTTT. Protein: CASRVTGGTEAFF.

This clone was detected only a few times. The CDR3 region has the DNA TGTGCCAGCACTGGACTAGCGGGAGGAACTGGAAACATTCAGTACTTC. It translates to CASTGLAGGTGNIQYF. This rearrangement joins TRBV2 to TRBJ2-4; 14 bases map to TRBD2. The V and J ends lost 7 bases and 6 bases, in that order; junction bases with no gene match: 8. The CDR3 consists of 16 residues. CDR1 and CDR2 from the germline V gene are SNHLY and FYNNEI.

This chain connects TRBV5-1 to TRBJ1-4; TRBD1 is a possible D gene (6 bases). The CDR3 length is 15 residues. Germline values: CDR1 SGHRS, CDR2 YFSETQ. V lost 1 base and J 12 bases, leaving 19 bases between the germline ends. The CDR3 sequence is CASSLRGEGTVELFF. DNA of the CDR3: TGCGCCAGCAGCTTGAGGGGGGAGGGGACGGTGGAACTGTTTTTT.

The chain combines TRBV5-1 with TRBJ1-1; D unresolved. Germline assignment: CDR1 SGHRS and CDR2 YFSETQ. The CDR3 is 14 amino acids. The V end was cut by 4 bases, the J end by 3 bases, with 13 bases between. The CDR3 DNA reads TGCGCCAGCAGCATGCCGGGTTCAGACACTGAAGCTTTCTTT. Its protein product is CASSMPGSDTEAFF.

The chain has TRBV6-5 and TRBJ2-3; 7 nucleotides align to TRBD2. The CDR3 has 14 residues. Trimming at V came to 8 bases and at J to 0 bases, leaving 5 bases not matched to a gene. The germline CDR1 and CDR2 sequences are MNHEY and SVGAGI. The CDR3 spells CASGRAGSTDTQYF. The CDR3 bases are TGTGCCAGCGGGAGGGCCGGGAGCACAGATACGCAGTATTTT.

Remarks on this clone: Mismatch with germline at one junction end may stem from a read error. The J gene is TRBJ2-7, the V gene TRBV27; 7 bases map to TRBD2. CDR1 and CDR2 (germline): MNHEY, SMNVEV (reference sequence). This CDR3 spans 23 amino acids. The CDR3 reads CASILLGRGKVSPTHYEHNGQYF. As DNA, the CDR3 is TGTGCCAGCATTTTATTGGGGAGGGGAAAAGTCTCGCCAACGCACTACGAGCACAACGGGCAGTACTTC.

This chain joins TRBV6-1 and TRBJ1-5; tentative D call: TRBD1 (6 bases). Trimming took 5 bases from V and 5 from J, leaving 13 bases between them. Germline CDR1 MNHNS, CDR2 SASEGT. CDR3 size: 14 residues. CDR3 sequence: CASSPVGGDQPQHF. CDR3 in DNA: TGTGCCAGCAGTCCGGTAGGGGGGGATCAGCCCCAGCATTTT.

The CDR3 region is CASIRSGENTGELFF. The CDR3 DNA reads as TGTGCCAGCATAAGGAGCGGGGAGAACACCGGGGAGCTGTTTTTT. The rearrangement uses TRBV2 and TRBJ2-2, with 7 bases aligning to TRBD2. The CDR3 contains 15 residues. Trimming at V came to 7 bases and at J to 1 base, leaving 6 bases not matched to a gene. The germline CDR1 and CDR2 sequences are SNHLY and FYNNEI.

This chain connects TRBV25-1 to TRBJ1-1; 7 nucleotides line up with TRBD1. The CDR3 extends over 14 amino acids. The germline gives CDR1 MGHDK, CDR2 SYGVNS. J gave up 3 bases and V 8 bases, and 9 bases lay outside the gene matches. In DNA form, the CDR3 reads TGTGCCAGCGCGATCAGGGGGGCCGACACTGAAGCTTTCTTT. Translation gives CASAIRGADTEAFF.

This clone was observed once. The chain couples TRBV27 to TRBJ2-7, with TRBD1 matching 7 bases. Losses at the gene ends were 6 bases for V and 2 bases for J; bases not matched to a gene: 10. The germline V gene has CDR1 MNHEY and CDR2 SMNVEV (reference sequence). The CDR3 extends over 15 amino acids. The CDR3 DNA sequence: TGTGCCAGCAGCAGACGCTCCGGGACAGCCTACGAGCAGTACTTC. Translating it yields CASSRRSGTAYEQYF.

This chain uses TRBV2 with TRBJ2-3, with a weak D call TRBD1 (5 bases). The ends were cut back, 3 bases at V and 7 bases at J, with 14 bases in the middle. In germline, CDR1 is SNHLY, CDR2 FYNNEI. This CDR3 has 14 amino acids. The CDR3 bases are TGTGCCAGCAGTGAGACAGAGACCAGCAATACGCAGTATTTT. Amino acid sequence: CASSETETSNTQYF.

V gene TRBV19 combines with J gene TRBJ1-3; the D is unclear. Germline CDR1 is LNHDA and CDR2 is SQIVND (reference sequence). The CDR3 contains 15 residues. Trimming took off 3 bases at V and 0 bases at J, with 9 bases between the two ends. The CDR3 here is CASSMLGSSGNTIYF. As DNA, the CDR3 is TGTGCCAGTAGTATGCTTGGGAGCTCTGGAAACACCATATATTTT.

This clone was observed a few times. The V call is TRBV6-5, the J call TRBJ1-4; 8 nucleotides match TRBD1. The CDR3 consists of 16 residues. The V and J ends lost 4 bases and 8 bases, in that order; junction bases with no gene match: 12. Germline CDR1 is MNHEY and CDR2 is SVGAGI. CDR3 protein: CASSSLGQGRREKLFF. CDR3 nucleotide sequence: TGTGCCAGCAGTTCCTTAGGACAGGGTCGGCGGGAAAAACTGTTTTTT.

A remark on this clone: Germline and junction disagree at one end, which may indicate a read error. The rearrangement joins TRBV5-6 to TRBJ1-5; a weak D match, TRBD1 (6 bases). Germline loops: CDR1 SGHDT, CDR2 YYEEEE. CDR3 length: 14 residues. CDR3 in amino acids: CASSLGQGYQPQNF. CDR3 DNA: TGTGCCAGCAGCTTGGGGCAGGGGTATCAGCCCCAGAATTTT.